This T cell receptor beta chain was sequenced in a study of blood T cell repertoires in COVID-19. Germline CDR1 is LGHNA and CDR2 is YNFKEQ. J gave up 4 bases and V 1 base, and 5 bases lay outside the gene matches. The CDR3 extends over 16 amino acids. Using immunoSEQ multiplex PCR, the repertoire was profiled, and TCRdb retains in-frame clones only, with some absent. Altogether around 500,000 clones are present, 75% to 90% being singletons, with the ten largest covering roughly 3.2%. The sequencing input was peripheral blood. V is TRBV4-2 and J is TRBJ2-1, with 9 positions matching TRBD2. The receptor was isolated from a human donor in a cohort sampled during active COVID-19. The CDR3 sequence is CASSQAVAGVYNEQFF. CDR3 nucleotides: TGTGCCAGCAGCCAAGCGGTAGCGGGAGTATACAATGAGCAGTTCTTC.